These T cell receptor beta chains were read from a single sample in a study of cytomegalovirus exposure and HLA in healthy donors. Clones were read by immunoSEQ multiplex PCR, and TCRdb kept only the in-frame ones, dropping some. This sample yields 100,000 to 150,000 clones, of which roughly 82% are seen a single time; 4% to 5% belongs to the top ten. The sequenced sample consisted of PBMCs. These TCRs come from a male donor in good health and CMV-seropositive. CDR3s include the opening cysteine and the closing phenylalanine or tryptophan. The D gene is left open where the match is weak. Expanded clones get a size class; other rows say once, few or many, or leave the size out.

TRBV15,TRBD2,few,TRBJ2-2,TGTGCCACCCAGACCCCTCAAGCGGGGGGGTCGACCGGGGAGCTGTTTTTT,CATQTPQAGGSTGELFF
TRBV19,NA,NA,TRBJ2-7,TGTGCCAGTAGTATAGGCCGTTTGAGCGGGCTTACCTACGAGCAGTACTTC,CASSIGRLSGLTYEQYF
TRBV2,NA,NA,TRBJ1-5,TGTGCCAGCAGTGAAAGGGCAGGGAATGGCAATCAGCCCCAGCATTTT,CASSERAGNGNQPQHF
TRBV7-3,NA,few,TRBJ2-1,TGTGCCAGCAGCTTCGGGCTAGCGATCTACAATGAGCAGTTCTTC,CASSFGLAIYNEQFF
TRBV6-5,TRBD2,NA,TRBJ2-3,TGTGCCAGCAGACTGCTAGCGGGCGGGGATACGCAGTATTTT,CASRLLAGGDTQYF
TRBV5-4,TRBD2,NA,TRBJ2-1,TGTGCCAGCAGCTCGGGGGGGAATGAGCAGTTCTTC,CASSSGGNEQFF
TRBV6-1,NA,NA,TRBJ1-5,TGTGCCAGCAGCCAAGGGGGTAGCAATCAGCCCCAGCATTTT,CASSQGGSNQPQHF
TRBV5-1,TRBD2,once,TRBJ2-1,TGCGCCAGCGGGTCGACTAGCGGGGGCTCCTACAATGAGCAGTTCTTC,CASGSTSGGSYNEQFF
TRBV18,NA,NA,TRBJ2-7,TGTGCCAGCTCACCATCGCCAGGGCTAAACTACGAGCAGTACTTC,CASSPSPGLNYEQYF
TRBV6-1,NA,NA,TRBJ1-2,TGTGCCAGCAGTGCCCTAAGCGTGGGGCCCTTTTCTAACTATGGCTACACCTTC,CASSALSVGPFSNYGYTF
TRBV27,NA,few,TRBJ2-3,TGTGCCAGCAGTTTTCGGCGGGGGCTTGGCACAGATACGCAGTATTTT,CASSFRRGLGTDTQYF
TRBV19,NA,NA,TRBJ2-6,TGTGCCAGTAGTATACAGGGGGGTTCTGGGGCCAACGTCCTGACTTTC,CASSIQGGSGANVLTF
TRBV6-5,NA,NA,TRBJ2-1,TGTGCCAGCAACTCCCCTACCCGGGAGCAGTTCTTC,CASNSPTREQFF
TRBV14,NA,NA,TRBJ1-4,TGTGCCAGCAGCCAACGTCAGTATGGTGAAAAACTGTTTTTT,CASSQRQYGEKLFF
TRBV28,TRBD1,NA,TRBJ1-1,TGTGCCAGCAGCCCCCCCTTGGGACAGGGCGCGCGGAGTGAAGCTTTCTTT,CASSPPLGQGARSEAFF
TRBV5-1,TRBD1,NA,TRBJ2-1,TGCGCCAGCAGCCCGGGACAGGGGGCCAATGAGCAGTTCTTC,CASSPGQGANEQFF
TRBV6-5,NA,NA,TRBJ2-6,TGTGCCAGCACTTACAGGGGGGGCTCTGGGGCCAACGTCCTGACTTTC,CASTYRGGSGANVLTF
TRBV2,NA,NA,TRBJ2-1,TGTGCCAGCCAGTTAGAGCGGTCCCAGTACAATGAGCAGTTCTTC,CASQLERSQYNEQFF
TRBV28,NA,NA,TRBJ1-2,TGTGCCAGCAACCTCAGCGAAGATAACTATGGCTACACCTTC,CASNLSEDNYGYTF
TRBV19,NA,once,TRBJ2-4,TGTGCCAGTAGTATAGGCCCTCGGGCAGGGGCCAAAAACATTCAGTACTTC,CASSIGPRAGAKNIQYF
TRBV9,TRBD2,NA,TRBJ2-1,TGTGCCAGCAGCGTGACCGGCGGGGCGGGAGCTGCCGATGAGCAGTTCTTC,CASSVTGGAGAADEQFF
TRBV28,NA,NA,TRBJ2-7,TGTGCCAGCAGTCCAGGCGGGCACAGCTCCTACGAGCAGTACTTC,CASSPGGHSSYEQYF